This TCR beta chain was retrieved from a study of regulatory T cells in long-lasting Graves disease (dated by TCRdb to the early 2020s). Concerning the study at large: In the newly diagnosed Graves' disease group, patients had been taking antithyroid drugs for less than 3 months. Patients with persistent Graves' disease were compared with patients with newly diagnosed Graves' disease using TCR sequencing and RNA sequencing of peripheral blood. The study took place in China and was registered as a clinical trial. A total of around 35 samples underwent TCR sequencing, from about 13 patients with persistent Graves' disease and approximately 20 patients with newly diagnosed Graves' disease. General conclusions and limits of the study: Only the TCR beta chain was sequenced and analyzed. The authors acknowledged the small sample size as a limitation that may reduce accuracy. Persistent disease showed preferential use of TRBV28, TRBJ1-2 and TRBJ2-5, whereas newly diagnosed disease favored TRBV20-1 and TRBJ2-1. Compared with newly diagnosed patients, persistent Graves' disease patients had lower TCR Shannon entropy and fewer highly expanded clones, which suggests clonal expansion. Patients with persistent disease shared more public clonotypes (fewer than 3,000) than newly diagnosed patients did (roughly 970). Because the primary lesion, thyroid tissue, could not be accessed, the study looked at peripheral blood alone.

This clonotype showed up many times. Its antigen is not yet known. Nothing much larger sits one base from this clone, and base qualities are not available. Library construction relied on multiplex PCR. Sequencing took place on an Illumina HiSeq 4000. TCR beta libraries were built with iRepertoire HTBI primers and Arm-PCR amplification of CDR3 regions. Before sequencing, the PCR products underwent gel purification. In the paper's pipeline: Across samples, around 58 TRBV and roughly 13 TRBJ segments were identified and used for gene usage analysis of CDR3 amino acid clonotypes. COPE and FqMerger were used to merge filtered high-quality paired reads into contigs. BLAST was used to align contigs to IMGT TRBV, TRBD and TRBJ reference genes, and CDR3 was defined according to IMGT. Any clonotype with a frequency above 0.1% was classified as a highly expanded clone. Repertoire diversity was measured by Shannon entropy, and V-J evenness by the Gini coefficient. A clonotype found in more than one individual was treated as public. TCRdb redid the processing of the public reads, applying fastp at Q25 and MiXCR, and retained in-frame beta chains. Rows are combined by CDR3 protein, so each entry shows the most common genes and DNA. TCRdb assigned the V and J calls; the authors' analysis was not used. Across this sample there are 350,000 to 550,000 distinct CDR3 sequences, with 16% seen only once. The ten largest clones take up about 23% of the sample.

The time point label corresponds to: newly diagnosed GD, antithyroid drugs for less than 3 months. RNA was extracted from PBMCs in TRIzol for both TCR sequencing and RNA sequencing. The diagnosis of Graves' disease followed American Thyroid Association guidelines. Patients were recruited from an endocrinology department in Xi'an, China. Each patient gave 7.5 to 10 milliliters of peripheral blood, collected in an EDTA anticoagulant tube. PBMCs were isolated by Ficoll Paque Plus density gradient separation without further T cell sorting. An Agilent 2100 Bioanalyzer and agarose gel were used to check RNA quality, and a NanoDrop 2000 was used to measure RNA concentration. Per the germline V gene (reference sequence), DFQATT is the CDR1 and SNEGSKA is the CDR2. Including cysteine and phenylalanine, the CDR3 has 13 amino acids. The DNA shown is the 39-base CDR3, in frame from base 1. V and J are truncated by 5 bases and 6 bases respectively, leaving an intervening sequence of 14 bases.

This sample also appeared in a second study, on T cells in Graves' hyperthyroidism and ophthalmopathy. Reported in the second study: Stable Graves' hyperthyroidism was defined as the absence of progression to ophthalmopathy over 18 months of follow-up. Hyperthyroidism patients were newly diagnosed, with disease duration under 2 months, and aged 18 to 65 years. The study excluded patients with uncontrolled infections, other autoimmune diseases, pregnancy or lactation. Diagnoses were based on clinical symptoms, serum thyroxine and TRAb, thyroid ultrasound and orbital computed tomography. A first-round RT-PCR of the TCR CDR3 used the HTBI primer set with the Qiagen OneStep RT-PCR kit. Blood samples also contained most of the expanded thyroid clonotypes (frequency above 0.001), which suggests that blood repertoires may reflect thyroid immune responses. A 13 V-J signature model separated ophthalmopathy from stable hyperthyroidism, with approximately 86% sensitivity and about 81% specificity in cross-validation and 80%/75% in testing. In validation, progression to ophthalmopathy was predicted by the model with 55% to 71% sensitivity and about 72% specificity, a median of approximately 6.5 months before onset. To identify distinguishing TCR V-J signatures, a discovery cohort of around 100 patients was used, comprising under 45 with Graves' ophthalmopathy and around 60 with stable Graves' hyperthyroidism. Whether ophthalmopathy could be predicted prospectively was tested in an independent validation cohort made up of under 20 hyperthyroidism patients plus 17 patients who later progressed to ophthalmopathy. The roughly 90 discovery patients were divided at random into training and test sets in a 7:3 ratio. In about 6 Graves' hyperthyroidism patients, the study also compared T-cell repertoires from thyroid tissue with T-cell repertoires from blood. Following sampling, methimazole starting at 30 mg daily was given to hyperthyroidism patients, and high-dose intravenous methylprednisolone was given to ophthalmopathy patients. Libraries were constructed in a second round of multiplex PCR, after which size selection and purification were carried out. Libraries were sequenced paired-end with 100 bp reads on an Illumina HiSeq2000. SOAPnuke was used to process the raw data, removing reads that contained adapters or uncalled bases, had a mean Phred below 15, or lacked an exact match to the constant primer or identifier. COPE v1.2.5 was used to merge high-quality paired reads, and clonotypes were defined as unique nucleotide sequences. MiTCR v1.1 was used to align the clonotypes against IMGT TRBV, TRBD and TRBJ reference segments. The analysis included only V-J combinations with a frequency above 0.0001, which together covered 98% to 99.2% of the repertoires. The TCS score was defined as the ratio of F50 (clonal expansion) to E x V (chaos), calculated using BLOSUM62-based TCRdist between CDR3 peptides within each V-J. Welch's t-statistics and random forest reduced fewer than 550 V-J features to some 14, which were used in a naive Bayes classifier (R e1071). No statistical method was used to set the sample size in advance, and investigators knew the group allocation. According to the paper, TCR Vbeta CDR3 sequencing was carried out on 120 to 150 peripheral blood samples, which came from under 50 ophthalmopathy, around 74 hyperthyroidism and around 17 progressor patients.

The rearrangement combines TRBV20-1 with TRBJ2-1; the D gene is perhaps TRBD2, from 6 matching bases. This sequence was found in a young woman with Graves disease. Donor details come from another sample of the same person, matched by shared clones. The sample in question was peripheral blood mononuclear cells (PBMCs), obtained at new diagnosis, from a patient treated with antithyroid drugs. CDR3 loop: CSAGDFSRNEQFF. The sequenced DNA is TGCAGTGCTGGGGACTTCTCCCGCAATGAGCAGTTCTTC.